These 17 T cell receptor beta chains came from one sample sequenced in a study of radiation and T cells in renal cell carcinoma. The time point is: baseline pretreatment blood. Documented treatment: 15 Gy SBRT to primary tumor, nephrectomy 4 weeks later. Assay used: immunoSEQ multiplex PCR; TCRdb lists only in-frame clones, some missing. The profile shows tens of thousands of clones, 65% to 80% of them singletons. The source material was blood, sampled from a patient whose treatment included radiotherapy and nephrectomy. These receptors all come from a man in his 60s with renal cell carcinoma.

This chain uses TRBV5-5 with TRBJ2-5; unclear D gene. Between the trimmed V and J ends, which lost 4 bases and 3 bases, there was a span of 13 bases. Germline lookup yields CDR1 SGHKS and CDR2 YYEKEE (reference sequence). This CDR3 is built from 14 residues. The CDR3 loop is CASSPGRAEETQYF. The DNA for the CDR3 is TGTGCCAGCAGCCCAGGCCGGGCTGAAGAGACCCAGTACTTC.

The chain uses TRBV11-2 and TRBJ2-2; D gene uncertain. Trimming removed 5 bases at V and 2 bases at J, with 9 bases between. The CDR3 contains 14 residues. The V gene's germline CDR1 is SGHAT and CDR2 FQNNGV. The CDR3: CASSPSINTGELFF. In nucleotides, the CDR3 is TGTGCCAGCAGCCCCAGTATCAACACCGGGGAGCTGTTTTTT. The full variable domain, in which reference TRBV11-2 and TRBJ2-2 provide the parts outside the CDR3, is EAGVAQSPRYKIIEKRQSVAFWCNPISGHATLYWYQQILGQGPKLLIQFQNNGVVDDSQLPKDRFSAERLKGVDSTLKIQPAKLEDSAVYLCASSPSINTGELFFGEGSRLTVL.

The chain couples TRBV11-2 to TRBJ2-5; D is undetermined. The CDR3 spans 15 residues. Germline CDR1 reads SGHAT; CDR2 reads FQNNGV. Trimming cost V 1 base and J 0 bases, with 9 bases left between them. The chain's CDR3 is CASSLAGRNQETQYF. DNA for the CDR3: TGTGCCAGCAGCTTAGCCGGCCGAAACCAAGAGACCCAGTACTTC. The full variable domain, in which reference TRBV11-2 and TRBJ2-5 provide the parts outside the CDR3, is EAGVAQSPRYKIIEKRQSVAFWCNPISGHATLYWYQQILGQGPKLLIQFQNNGVVDDSQLPKDRFSAERLKGVDSTLKIQPAKLEDSAVYLCASSLAGRNQETQYFGPGTRLLVL.

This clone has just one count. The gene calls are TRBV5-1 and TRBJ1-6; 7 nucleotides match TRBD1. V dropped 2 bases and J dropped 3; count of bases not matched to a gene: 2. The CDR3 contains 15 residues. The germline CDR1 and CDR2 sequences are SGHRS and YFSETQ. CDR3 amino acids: CASSFQGDYNSPLHF. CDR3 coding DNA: TGCGCCAGCAGCTTCCAGGGGGACTATAATTCACCCCTCCACTTT.

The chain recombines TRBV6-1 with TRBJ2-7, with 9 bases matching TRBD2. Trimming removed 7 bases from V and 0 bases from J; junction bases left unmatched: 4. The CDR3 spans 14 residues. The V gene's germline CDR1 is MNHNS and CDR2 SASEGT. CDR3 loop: CASIATSGSYEQYV. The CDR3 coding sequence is TGTGCCAGCATTGCGACTAGCGGCTCCTACGAGCAGTACGTC.

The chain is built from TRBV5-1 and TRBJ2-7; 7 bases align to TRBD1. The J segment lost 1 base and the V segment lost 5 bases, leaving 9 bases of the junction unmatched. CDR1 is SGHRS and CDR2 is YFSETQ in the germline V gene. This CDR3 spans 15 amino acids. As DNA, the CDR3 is TGCGCCAGCAGGGAACTCGGGACAGTTTCCTACGAGCAGTACTTC. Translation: CASRELGTVSYEQYF.

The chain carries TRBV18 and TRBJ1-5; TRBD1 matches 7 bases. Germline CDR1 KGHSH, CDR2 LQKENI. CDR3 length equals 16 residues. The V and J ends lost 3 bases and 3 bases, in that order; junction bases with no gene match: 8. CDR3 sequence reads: CASSPLGDSPNQPQHF. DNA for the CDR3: TGTGCCAGCTCACCGTTAGGGGACAGCCCCAATCAGCCCCAGCATTTT.

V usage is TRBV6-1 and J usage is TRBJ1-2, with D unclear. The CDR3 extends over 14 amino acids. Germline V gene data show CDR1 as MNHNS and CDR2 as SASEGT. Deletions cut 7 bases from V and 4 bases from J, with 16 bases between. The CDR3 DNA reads TGTGCCAGCATTTCGGCTCCTGCCCCCTATGGCTACACCTTC. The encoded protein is CASISAPAPYGYTF.

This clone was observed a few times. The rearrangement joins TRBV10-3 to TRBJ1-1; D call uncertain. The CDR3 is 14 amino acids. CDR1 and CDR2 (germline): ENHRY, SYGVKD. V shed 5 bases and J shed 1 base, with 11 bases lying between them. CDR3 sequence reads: CAISSTASNTEAFF. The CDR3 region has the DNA TGTGCCATCAGTTCCACGGCATCGAACACTGAAGCTTTCTTT.

The CDR3 nucleotides are TGTGCCAGTAGTATAGGGGCAGGGGGTCAGCCCCAGCATTTT. As protein: CASSIGAGGQPQHF. The chain recombines TRBV19 with TRBJ1-5, with 7 bases aligning to TRBD1. This CDR3 has 14 amino acids. The germline CDR1 and CDR2 sequences are LNHDA and SQIVND (reference sequence). V gave up 1 base and J gave up 6 bases; unmatched junction bases: 3.

CDR3 DNA: TGCGCCAGCAGCTCCACAGGGGATTACACCGGGGAGCTGTTTTTT. Its translation: CASSSTGDYTGELFF. The chain links TRBV5-1 to TRBJ2-2; 7 bases align to TRBD1. This CDR3 region has 15 residues. Trimming removed 3 bases from V and 3 bases from J; junction bases left unmatched: 5. Germline V gene sequence: CDR1 SGHRS, CDR2 YFSETQ.

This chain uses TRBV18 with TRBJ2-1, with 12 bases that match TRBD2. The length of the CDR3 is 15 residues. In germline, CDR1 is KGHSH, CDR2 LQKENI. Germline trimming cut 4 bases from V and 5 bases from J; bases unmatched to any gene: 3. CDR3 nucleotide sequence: TGTGCCAGCTCACACCCTAGCGGGAGGGACAATGAGCAGTTCTTC. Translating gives CASSHPSGRDNEQFF.

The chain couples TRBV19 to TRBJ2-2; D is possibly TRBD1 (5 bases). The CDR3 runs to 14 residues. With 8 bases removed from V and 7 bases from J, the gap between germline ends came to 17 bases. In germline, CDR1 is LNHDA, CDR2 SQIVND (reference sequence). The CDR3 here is CASAGSSGYGELFF. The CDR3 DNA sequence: TGTGCCAGTGCAGGGTCGTCCGGCTACGGGGAGCTGTTTTTT.

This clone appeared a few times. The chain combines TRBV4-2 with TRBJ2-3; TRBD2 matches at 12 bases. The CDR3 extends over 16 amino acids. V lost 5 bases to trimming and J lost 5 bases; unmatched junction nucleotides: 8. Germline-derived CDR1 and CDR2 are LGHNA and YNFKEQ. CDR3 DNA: TGTGCCAGCAGCTTGAGACTAGCGGGAGAGGTAGATACGCAGTATTTT. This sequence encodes CASSLRLAGEVDTQYF.

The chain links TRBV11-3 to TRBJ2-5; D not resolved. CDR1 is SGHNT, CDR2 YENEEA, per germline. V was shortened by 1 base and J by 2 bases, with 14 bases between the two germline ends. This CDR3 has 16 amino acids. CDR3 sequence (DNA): TGTGCCAGCAGCTTAGGCATTGTCGCGAGGCAAGAGACCCAGTACTTC. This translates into CASSLGIVARQETQYF.

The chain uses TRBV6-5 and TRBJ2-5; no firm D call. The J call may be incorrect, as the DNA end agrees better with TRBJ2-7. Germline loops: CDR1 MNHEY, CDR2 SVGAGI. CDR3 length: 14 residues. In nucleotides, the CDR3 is TGTGCCAGCAGTTACACCGGTGGAAGCTACGAGCAGTACTTC. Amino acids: CASSYTGGSYEQYF.

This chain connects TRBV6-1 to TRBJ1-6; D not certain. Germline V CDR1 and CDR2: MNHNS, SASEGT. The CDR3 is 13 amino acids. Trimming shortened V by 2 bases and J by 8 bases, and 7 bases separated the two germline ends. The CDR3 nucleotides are TGTGCCAGCAGTGAATTGCGGGATTCACCCCTCCACTTT. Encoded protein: CASSELRDSPLHF.